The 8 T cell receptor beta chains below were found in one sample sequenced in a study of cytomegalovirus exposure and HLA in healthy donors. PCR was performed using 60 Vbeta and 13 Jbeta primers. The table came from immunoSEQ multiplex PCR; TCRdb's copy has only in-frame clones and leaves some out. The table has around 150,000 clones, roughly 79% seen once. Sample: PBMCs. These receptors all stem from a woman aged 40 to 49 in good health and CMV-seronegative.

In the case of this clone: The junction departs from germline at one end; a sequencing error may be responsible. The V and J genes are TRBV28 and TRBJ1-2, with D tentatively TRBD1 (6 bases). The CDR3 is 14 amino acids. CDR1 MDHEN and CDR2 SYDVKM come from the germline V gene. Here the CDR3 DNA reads TGTGCCAGCAGCCTGTCCCCTCTGTCGGGGGGCTACGCCTTC. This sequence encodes CASSLSPLSGGYAF.

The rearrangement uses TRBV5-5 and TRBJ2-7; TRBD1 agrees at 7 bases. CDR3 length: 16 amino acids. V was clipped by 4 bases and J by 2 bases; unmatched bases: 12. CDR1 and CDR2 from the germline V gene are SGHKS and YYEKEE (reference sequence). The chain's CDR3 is CASSPTGSDPTYEQYF. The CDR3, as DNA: TGTGCCAGCAGCCCGACAGGGTCCGATCCCACCTACGAGCAGTACTTC.

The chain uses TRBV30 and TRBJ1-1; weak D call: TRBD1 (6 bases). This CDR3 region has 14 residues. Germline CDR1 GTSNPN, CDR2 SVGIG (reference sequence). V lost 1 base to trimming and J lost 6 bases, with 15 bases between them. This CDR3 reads CAWSAGQFNAEAFF. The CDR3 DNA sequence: TGTGCCTGGAGTGCCGGACAGTTCAACGCTGAAGCTTTCTTT. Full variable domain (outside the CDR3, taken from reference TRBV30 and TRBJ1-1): SQTIHQWPATLVQPVGSPLSLECTVEGTSNPNLYWYRQAAGRGLQLLFYSVGIGQISSEVPQNLSASRPQDRQFILSSKKLLLSDSGFYLCAWSAGQFNAEAFFGQGTRLTVV.

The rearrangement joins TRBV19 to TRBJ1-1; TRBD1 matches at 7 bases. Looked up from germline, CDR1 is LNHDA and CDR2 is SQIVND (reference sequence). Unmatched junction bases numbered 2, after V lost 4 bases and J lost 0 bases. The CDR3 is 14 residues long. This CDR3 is CASSTGQMNTEAFF. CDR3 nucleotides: TGTGCCAGTAGTACGGGACAGATGAACACTGAAGCTTTCTTT.

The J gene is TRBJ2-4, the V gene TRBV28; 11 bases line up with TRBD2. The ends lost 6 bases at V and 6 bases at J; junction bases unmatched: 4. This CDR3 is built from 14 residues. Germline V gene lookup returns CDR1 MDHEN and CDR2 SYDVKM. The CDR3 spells CASRPGTSGNIQYF. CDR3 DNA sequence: TGTGCCAGCAGGCCCGGGACTAGCGGAAACATTCAGTACTTC.

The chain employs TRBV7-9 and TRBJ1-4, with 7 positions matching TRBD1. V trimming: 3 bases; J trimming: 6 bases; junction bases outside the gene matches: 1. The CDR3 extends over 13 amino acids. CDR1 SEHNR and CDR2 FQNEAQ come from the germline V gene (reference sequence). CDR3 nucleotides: TGTGCCAGCAGCTTTACAGGGGATGAAAAACTGTTTTTT. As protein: CASSFTGDEKLFF. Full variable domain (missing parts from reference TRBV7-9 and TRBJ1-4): DTGVSQNPRHKITKRGQNVTFRCDPISEHNRLYWYRQTLGQGPEFLTYFQNEAQLEKSRLLSDRFSAERPKGSFSTLEIQRTEQGDSAMYLCASSFTGDEKLFFGSGTQLSVL.

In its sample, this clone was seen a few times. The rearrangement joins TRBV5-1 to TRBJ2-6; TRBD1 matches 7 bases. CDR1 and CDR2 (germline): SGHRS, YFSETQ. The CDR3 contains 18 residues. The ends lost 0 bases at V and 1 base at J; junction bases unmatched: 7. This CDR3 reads CASSLGQGIGSGANVLTF. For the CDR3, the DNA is TGCGCCAGCAGCTTGGGACAGGGTATTGGGTCTGGGGCCAACGTCCTGACTTTC.

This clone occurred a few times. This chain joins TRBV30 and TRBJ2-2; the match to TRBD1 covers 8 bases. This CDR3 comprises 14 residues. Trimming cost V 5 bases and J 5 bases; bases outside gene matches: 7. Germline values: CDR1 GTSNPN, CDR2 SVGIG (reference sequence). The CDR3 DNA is TGTGCCTGGGATCGGACAGGGTCAACCGGGGAGCTGTTTTTT. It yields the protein CAWDRTGSTGELFF. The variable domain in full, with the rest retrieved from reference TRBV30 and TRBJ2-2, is SQTIHQWPATLVQPVGSPLSLECTVEGTSNPNLYWYRQAAGRGLQLLFYSVGIGQISSEVPQNLSASRPQDRQFILSSKKLLLSDSGFYLCAWDRTGSTGELFFGEGSRLTVL.